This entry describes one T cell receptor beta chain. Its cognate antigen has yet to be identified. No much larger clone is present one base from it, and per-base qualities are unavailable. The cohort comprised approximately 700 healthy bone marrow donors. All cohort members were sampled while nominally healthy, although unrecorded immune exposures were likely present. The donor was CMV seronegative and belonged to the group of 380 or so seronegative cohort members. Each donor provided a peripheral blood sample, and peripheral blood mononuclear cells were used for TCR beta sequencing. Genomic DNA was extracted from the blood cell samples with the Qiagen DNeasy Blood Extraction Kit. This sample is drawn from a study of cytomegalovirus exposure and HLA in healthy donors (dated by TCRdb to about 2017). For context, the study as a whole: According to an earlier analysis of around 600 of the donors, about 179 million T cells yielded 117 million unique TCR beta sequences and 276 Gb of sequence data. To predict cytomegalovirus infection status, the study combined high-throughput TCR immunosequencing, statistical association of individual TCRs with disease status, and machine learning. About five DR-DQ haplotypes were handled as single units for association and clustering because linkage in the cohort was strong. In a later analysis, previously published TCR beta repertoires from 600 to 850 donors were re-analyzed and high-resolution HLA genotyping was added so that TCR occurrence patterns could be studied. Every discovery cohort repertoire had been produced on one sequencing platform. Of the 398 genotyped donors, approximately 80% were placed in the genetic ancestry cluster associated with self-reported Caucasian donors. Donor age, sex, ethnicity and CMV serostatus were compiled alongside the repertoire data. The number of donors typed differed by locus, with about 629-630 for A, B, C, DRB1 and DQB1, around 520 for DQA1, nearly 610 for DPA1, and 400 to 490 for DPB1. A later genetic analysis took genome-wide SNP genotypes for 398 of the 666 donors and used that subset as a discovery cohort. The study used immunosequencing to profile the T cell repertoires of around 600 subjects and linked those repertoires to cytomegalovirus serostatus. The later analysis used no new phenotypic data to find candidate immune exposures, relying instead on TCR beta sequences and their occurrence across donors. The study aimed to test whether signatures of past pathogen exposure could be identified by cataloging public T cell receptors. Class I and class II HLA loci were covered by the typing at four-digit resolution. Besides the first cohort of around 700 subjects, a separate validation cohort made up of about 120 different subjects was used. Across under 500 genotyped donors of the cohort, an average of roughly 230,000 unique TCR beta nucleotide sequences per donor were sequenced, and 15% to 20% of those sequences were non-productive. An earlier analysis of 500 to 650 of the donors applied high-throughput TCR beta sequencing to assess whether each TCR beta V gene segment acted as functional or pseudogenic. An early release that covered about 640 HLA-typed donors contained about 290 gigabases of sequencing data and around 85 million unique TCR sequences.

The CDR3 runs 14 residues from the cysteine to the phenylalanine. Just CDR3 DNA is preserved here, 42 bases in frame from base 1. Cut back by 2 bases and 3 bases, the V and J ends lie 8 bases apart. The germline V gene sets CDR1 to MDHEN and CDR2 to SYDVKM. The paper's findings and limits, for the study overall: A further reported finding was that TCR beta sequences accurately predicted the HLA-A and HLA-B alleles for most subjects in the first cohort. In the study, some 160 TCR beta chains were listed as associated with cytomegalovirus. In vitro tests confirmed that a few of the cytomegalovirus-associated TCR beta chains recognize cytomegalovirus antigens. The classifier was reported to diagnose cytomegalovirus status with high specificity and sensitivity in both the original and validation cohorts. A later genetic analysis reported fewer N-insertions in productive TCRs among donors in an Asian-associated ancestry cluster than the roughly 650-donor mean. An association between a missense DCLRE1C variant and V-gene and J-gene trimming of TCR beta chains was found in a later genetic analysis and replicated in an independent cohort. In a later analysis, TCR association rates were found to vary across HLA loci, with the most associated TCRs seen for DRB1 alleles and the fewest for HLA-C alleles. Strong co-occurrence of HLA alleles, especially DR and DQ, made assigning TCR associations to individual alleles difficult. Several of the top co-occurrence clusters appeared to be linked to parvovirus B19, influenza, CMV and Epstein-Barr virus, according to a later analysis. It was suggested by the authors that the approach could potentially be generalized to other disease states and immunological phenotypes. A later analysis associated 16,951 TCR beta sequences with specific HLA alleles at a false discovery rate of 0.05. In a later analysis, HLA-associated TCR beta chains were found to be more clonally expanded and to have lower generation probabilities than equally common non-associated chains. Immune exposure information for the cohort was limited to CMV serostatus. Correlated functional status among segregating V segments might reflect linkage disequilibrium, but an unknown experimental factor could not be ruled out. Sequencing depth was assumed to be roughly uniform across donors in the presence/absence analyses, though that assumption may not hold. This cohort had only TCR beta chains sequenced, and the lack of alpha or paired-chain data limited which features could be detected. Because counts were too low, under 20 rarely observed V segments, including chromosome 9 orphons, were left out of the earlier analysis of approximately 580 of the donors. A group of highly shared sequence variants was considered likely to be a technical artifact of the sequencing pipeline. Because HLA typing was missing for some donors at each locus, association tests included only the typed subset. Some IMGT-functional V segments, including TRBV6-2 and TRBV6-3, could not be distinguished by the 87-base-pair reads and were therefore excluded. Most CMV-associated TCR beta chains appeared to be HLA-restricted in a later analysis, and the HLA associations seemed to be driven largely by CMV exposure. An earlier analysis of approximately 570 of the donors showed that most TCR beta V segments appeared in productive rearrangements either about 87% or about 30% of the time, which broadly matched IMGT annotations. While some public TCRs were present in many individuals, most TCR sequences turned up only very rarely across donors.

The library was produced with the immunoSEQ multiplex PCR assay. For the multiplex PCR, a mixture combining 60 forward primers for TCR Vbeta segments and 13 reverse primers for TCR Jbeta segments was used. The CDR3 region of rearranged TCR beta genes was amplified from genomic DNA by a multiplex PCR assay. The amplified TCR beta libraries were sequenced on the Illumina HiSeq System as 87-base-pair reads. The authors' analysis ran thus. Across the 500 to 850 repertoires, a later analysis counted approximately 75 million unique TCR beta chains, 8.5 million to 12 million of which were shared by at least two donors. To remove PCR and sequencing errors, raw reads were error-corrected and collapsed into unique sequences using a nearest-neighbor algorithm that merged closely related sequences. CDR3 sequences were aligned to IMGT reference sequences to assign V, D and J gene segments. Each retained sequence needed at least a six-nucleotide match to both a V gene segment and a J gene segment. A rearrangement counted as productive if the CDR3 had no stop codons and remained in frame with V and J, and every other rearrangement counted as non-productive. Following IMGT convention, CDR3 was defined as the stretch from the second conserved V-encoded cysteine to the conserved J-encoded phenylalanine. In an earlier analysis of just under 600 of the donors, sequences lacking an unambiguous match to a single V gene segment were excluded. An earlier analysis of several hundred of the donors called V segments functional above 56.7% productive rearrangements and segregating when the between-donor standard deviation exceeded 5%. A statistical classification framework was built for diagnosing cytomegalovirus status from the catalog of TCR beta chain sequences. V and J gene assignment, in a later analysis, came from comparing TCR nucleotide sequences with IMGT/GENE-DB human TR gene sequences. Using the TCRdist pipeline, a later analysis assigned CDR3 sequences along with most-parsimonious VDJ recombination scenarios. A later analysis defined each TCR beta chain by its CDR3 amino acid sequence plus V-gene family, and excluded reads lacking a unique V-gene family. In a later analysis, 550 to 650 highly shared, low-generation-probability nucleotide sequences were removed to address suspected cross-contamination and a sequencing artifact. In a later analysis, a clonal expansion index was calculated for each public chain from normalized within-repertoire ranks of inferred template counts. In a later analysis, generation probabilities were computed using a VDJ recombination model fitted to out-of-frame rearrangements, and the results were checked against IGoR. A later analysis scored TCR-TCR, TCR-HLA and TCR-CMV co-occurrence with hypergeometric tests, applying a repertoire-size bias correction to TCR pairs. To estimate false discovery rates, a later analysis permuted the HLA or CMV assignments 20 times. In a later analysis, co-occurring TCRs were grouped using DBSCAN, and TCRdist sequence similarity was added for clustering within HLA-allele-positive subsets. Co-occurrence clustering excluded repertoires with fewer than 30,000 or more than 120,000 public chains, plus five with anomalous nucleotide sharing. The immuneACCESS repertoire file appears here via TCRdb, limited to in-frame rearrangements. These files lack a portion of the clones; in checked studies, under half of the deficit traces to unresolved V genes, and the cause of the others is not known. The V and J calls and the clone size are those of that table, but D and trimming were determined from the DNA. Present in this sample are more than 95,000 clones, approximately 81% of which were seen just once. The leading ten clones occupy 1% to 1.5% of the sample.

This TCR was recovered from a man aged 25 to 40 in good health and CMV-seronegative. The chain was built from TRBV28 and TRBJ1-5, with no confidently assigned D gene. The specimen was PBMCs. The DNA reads TGTGCCAGCAGTTTAGCCCAGATCAATCAGCCCCAGCATTTT. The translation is CASSLAQINQPQHF. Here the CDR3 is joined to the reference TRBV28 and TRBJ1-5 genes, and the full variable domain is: DVKVTQSSRYLVKRTGEKVFLECVQDMDHENMFWYRQDPGLGLRLIYFSYDVKMKEKGDIPEGYSVSREKKERFSLILESASTNQTSMYLCASSLAQINQPQHFGDGTRLSIL.